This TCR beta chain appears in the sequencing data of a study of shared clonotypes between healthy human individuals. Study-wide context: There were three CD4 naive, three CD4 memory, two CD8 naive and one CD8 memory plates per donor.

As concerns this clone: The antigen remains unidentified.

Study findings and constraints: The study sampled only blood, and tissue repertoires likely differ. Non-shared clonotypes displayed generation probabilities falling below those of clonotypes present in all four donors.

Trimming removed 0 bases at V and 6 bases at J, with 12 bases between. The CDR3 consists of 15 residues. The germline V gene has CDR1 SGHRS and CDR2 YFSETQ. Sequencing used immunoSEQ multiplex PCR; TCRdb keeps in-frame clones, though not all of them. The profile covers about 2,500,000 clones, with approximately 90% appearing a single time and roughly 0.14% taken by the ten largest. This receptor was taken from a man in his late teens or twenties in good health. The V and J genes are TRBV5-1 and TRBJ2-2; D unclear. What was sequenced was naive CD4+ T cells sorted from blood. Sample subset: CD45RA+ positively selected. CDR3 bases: TGCGCCAGCAGCTTGGGAACAGTTAAGGCCGGGGAGCTGTTTTTT. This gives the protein CASSLGTVKAGELFF.